One sample yielded the 18 T cell receptor beta chains listed below, sequenced in a study of CD8 T cells in Susac syndrome. RNA totalling roughly 0.45 to 1 ug underwent reverse transcription with random hexamers. One entry per CDR3 protein, called by TCRdb with MiXCR from the immunoSEQ multiplex PCR reads. The sample carries under 550,000 distinct CDR3 sequences, 85% to 90% recorded once. Sequencing was done on a sample of CD8+ T cells from PBMCs. These receptors were collected from a human donor with multiple sclerosis.

This chain connects TRBV4-1 to TRBJ1-5; 8 bases agree with TRBD1. The CDR3 covers 16 residues. From germline, CDR1 is MGHRA and CDR2 YSYEKL. The ends lost 3 bases at V and 4 bases at J; junction bases unmatched: 8. The CDR3: CASSQAGTGTNQPQHF. The CDR3 nucleotides are TGCGCCAGCAGCCAGGCCGGGACAGGCACTAATCAGCCCCAGCATTTT.

V is TRBV19 and J is TRBJ2-7; 9 bases agree with TRBD1. The J segment lost 3 bases and the V segment lost 6 bases, leaving 12 bases of the junction unmatched. Germline V gene lookup returns CDR1 LNHDA and CDR2 SQIVND (reference sequence). The CDR3 spans 16 residues. The CDR3 protein is CASSRPVGTGYYEQYF. CDR3 coding DNA: TGTGCCAGTAGCCGCCCGGTGGGGACAGGGTACTACGAGCAGTACTTC.

The chain employs TRBV27 and TRBJ2-3, with 7 nucleotides matching TRBD2. The ends lost 10 bases at V and 2 bases at J; junction bases unmatched: 15. Per the germline V gene, CDR1 is MNHEY and CDR2 is SMNVEV (reference sequence). The CDR3 extends over 16 amino acids. The CDR3 nucleotides are TGTGCCACCTTGAAACCTCCGGGACTATCCACAGATACGCAGTATTTT. Encoded protein: CATLKPPGLSTDTQYF.

The rearrangement uses TRBV15 and TRBJ2-1; 9 bases are shared with TRBD1. The CDR3 runs to 16 residues. Germline V CDR1 and CDR2: LNHNV, YYDKDF (reference sequence). V shed 5 bases, J shed 4 bases, and the junction held 9 bases outside the gene matches. The chain's CDR3 is CATSPTTGGKYNEQFF. For the CDR3, the DNA is TGTGCCACCAGCCCGACGACAGGGGGTAAATACAATGAGCAGTTCTTC.

This chain's CDR3 is CASSPSSRGQRANEKLFF. As DNA, the CDR3 is TGTGCCAGCAGCCCCTCGAGCAGGGGGCAGAGAGCTAATGAAAAACTGTTTTTT. This chain joins TRBV7-9 and TRBJ1-4; 8 bases are a match to TRBD1. Germline V lookup: CDR1 SEHNR, CDR2 FQNEAQ (reference sequence). Losses at the gene ends were 5 bases for V and 3 bases for J; bases not matched to a gene: 14. This CDR3 region has 18 residues.

This clonotype was detected a few times. The rearrangement links TRBV11-2 to TRBJ1-2; no clear D. The CDR3 is 15 residues long. V was clipped by 7 bases and J by 0 bases, with 15 bases between them. The germline V gene has CDR1 SGHAT and CDR2 FQNNGV. CDR3 residues: CASTSPEGANYGYTF. CDR3 sequence (DNA): TGTGCCAGCACCTCTCCCGAGGGTGCTAACTATGGCTACACCTTC.

The V call is TRBV20-1, the J call TRBJ1-2; a weak D match, TRBD1 (5 bases). This CDR3 is built from 15 residues. Germline V gene data show CDR1 as DFQATT and CDR2 as SNEGSKA (reference sequence). V was clipped by 6 bases and J by 4 bases, with 21 bases between them. CDR3 loop: CSANTGTGRFYGYTF. The CDR3 bases are TGCAGTGCCAACACCGGCACAGGAAGGTTCTATGGCTACACCTTC.

The chain has TRBV19 and TRBJ2-2; 12 bases match TRBD2. The V gene's germline CDR1 is LNHDA and CDR2 SQIVND (reference sequence). There are 15 residues in the CDR3. V trimming: 10 bases; J trimming: 4 bases; junction bases outside the gene matches: 7. This CDR3 is CATETSGSGTGELFF. Here the CDR3 DNA reads TGTGCCACCGAGACTAGCGGGAGCGGCACCGGGGAGCTGTTTTTT.

This chain connects TRBV5-5 to TRBJ1-2; no clear D. This CDR3 spans 14 amino acids. Per germline, CDR1 SGHKS and CDR2 YYEKEE (reference sequence). Trimming removed 2 bases from V and 3 bases from J, with 11 bases in between. In nucleotides, the CDR3 is TGTGCCAGCAGCTTAGGACCGACGGACTATGGCTACACCTTC. Translated, it gives CASSLGPTDYGYTF. The full variable domain, its missing parts supplied by reference TRBV5-5 and TRBJ1-2, is DAGVTQSPTHLIKTRGQQVTLRCSPISGHKSVSWYQQVLGQGPQFIFQYYEKEERGRGNFPDRFSARQFPNYSSELNVNALLLGDSALYLCASSLGPTDYGYTFGSGTRLTVV.

The chain links TRBV27 to TRBJ1-4; D not certain. Trimming stripped 8 bases from V and 8 bases from J, with 9 bases between. Germline assignment: CDR1 MNHEY and CDR2 SMNVEV (reference sequence). The CDR3 totals 11 residues. The CDR3 loop reads CASYSGEKLFF. The DNA for the CDR3 is TGTGCCAGCTATAGTGGGGAAAAACTGTTTTTT. The full variable domain, its missing parts supplied by reference TRBV27 and TRBJ1-4, is EAQVTQNPRYLITVTGKKLTVTCSQNMNHEYMSWYRQDPGLGLRQIYYSMNVEVTDKGDVPEGYKVSRKEKRNFPLILESPSPNQTSLYFCASYSGEKLFFGSGTQLSVL.

This clonotype was seen a few times. The rearrangement joins TRBV7-2 to TRBJ2-6, with 7 nucleotides matching TRBD1. Trimming removed 4 bases from V and 0 bases from J; junction bases left unmatched: 6. Germline values: CDR1 SGHTA, CDR2 FQGNSA. The CDR3 is made up of 17 amino acids. The CDR3 loop is CASSSGTDFSGANVLTF. DNA of the CDR3: TGTGCCAGCAGCTCCGGGACAGACTTCTCTGGGGCCAACGTCCTGACTTTC.

This sequence joins TRBV11-1 and TRBJ2-7, with TRBD2 matching 15 bases. Germline assignment: CDR1 SGHAT and CDR2 FQDESV (reference sequence). The CDR3 consists of 20 residues. J gave up 7 bases and V 4 bases, and 20 bases lay outside the gene matches. Written as DNA, the CDR3 is TGTGCCAGCAGCTCCAACCTGGGACTAGCGGGGGGTCCTCTTGTTGGAGAGCAGTACTTC. The encoded protein is CASSSNLGLAGGPLVGEQYF.

The gene calls are TRBV10-2 and TRBJ1-6, with D tentatively TRBD1 (6 bases). The CDR3 sequence is 15 residues long. Germline CDR1 and CDR2: WSHSY and SAAADI. Trimming stripped 6 bases from V and 5 bases from J, with 14 bases between. CDR3 residues: CASRRDTAHNSPLHF. The CDR3, as DNA: TGCGCCAGCAGGAGGGACACGGCACATAATTCACCCCTCCACTTT.

The V call is TRBV28, the J call TRBJ2-1; TRBD1 matches 8 bases. Germline trimming cut 5 bases from V and 8 bases from J; bases unmatched to any gene: 14. CDR3 size: 16 residues. CDR1 and CDR2 from the germline V gene are MDHEN and SYDVKM. CDR3 sequence reads: CASSADRGTTHDEQFF. The CDR3 DNA reads TGTGCCAGCAGTGCCGACAGGGGAACGACACACGATGAGCAGTTCTTC.

The rearrangement links TRBV10-1 to TRBJ2-5; TRBD2 matches at 7 bases. This CDR3 spans 17 amino acids. CDR1 and CDR2 (germline): WNHNN, SYGVQD (reference sequence). Unmatched junction bases numbered 17, after V lost 7 bases and J lost 3 bases. As DNA, the CDR3 is TGCGCCAGCACTCACCTAGCGGCAACCCGGCGGGAAGAGACCCAGTACTTC. The encoded protein is CASTHLAATRREETQYF.

The rearrangement uses TRBV5-4 and TRBJ2-5; D may be TRBD1 or TRBD2 (6 bases each). This CDR3 is built from 15 residues. V lost 2 bases to trimming and J lost 5 bases, with 16 bases between them. Germline assignment: CDR1 SGHNT and CDR2 YYREEE (reference sequence). The CDR3 nucleotides are TGTGCCAGCAGCTTTTACGGGGGCCTTGGTGAGACCCAGTACTTC. This sequence encodes CASSFYGGLGETQYF.

The V gene is TRBV29-1, the J gene TRBJ2-1, with D unresolved. The V gene lost 3 bases and the J gene lost 0 bases, with 6 bases spanning the gap. Germline CDR1 reads SQVTM; CDR2 reads ANQGSEA. CDR3 length equals 13 residues. CDR3 bases: TGCAGCGTTGAGGTAGGCTCCTACAATGAGCAGTTCTTC. Encoded protein: CSVEVGSYNEQFF.

The genes are TRBV7-4 and TRBJ1-5; 8 nucleotides agree with TRBD1. V lost 6 bases to trimming and J lost 3 bases; unmatched junction nucleotides: 10. Germline loops: CDR1 SGHVT, CDR2 SQSDAQ. This CDR3 comprises 16 residues. The CDR3 reads CASSPRTGQDNQPQHF. The CDR3 DNA follows: TGTGCCAGCAGTCCTAGGACAGGGCAAGACAATCAGCCCCAGCATTTT.